This TCR beta chain was captured in a study of shared clonotypes between healthy human individuals. Combining CD45RO+ cells with CCR7-negative CD45RA+ TemRA cells gave CD8 memory. In the authors' workflow: ImmunoSEQ only sent back junction sequences with no quality scores, so filtering was done differently. Sequencing used immunoSEQ multiplex PCR; TCRdb keeps in-frame clones, though not all of them. V and J calls and clone size come straight from that table; D and trimming were deduced from the DNA. Among roughly 320,000 clones listed, more than 75% were seen once. Study-wide points: Clonotypes which were not shared had lower generation probabilities than clonotypes that all four donors shared.

The CDR3 has 13 residues. With 8 bases removed from V and 5 bases from J, the gap between germline ends came to 15 bases. Germline V gives CDR1 SNHLY, CDR2 FYNNEI. With regard to this clone: Its matching antigen is unknown.

The TCR originated in a man in his late teens or twenties in good health. Sequenced material: memory CD8+ T cells sorted from blood. Subset of the sample: CD45RO+ cells pooled with CCR7-negative TemRA cells. The V gene is TRBV2, the J gene TRBJ1-1; D is unclear. The CDR3, as DNA: TGTGCCAGCGGTCAGGCCACGGGGACTGAAGCTTTCTTT. Its translation: CASGQATGTEAFF.